This TCR beta chain comes out of a study of T cells in localized non-small cell lung cancer. The CDR3 runs to 16 residues. Germline V gene data show CDR1 as SGHTS and CDR2 as YDEGEE. Deletions cut 6 bases from V and 0 bases from J, with 13 bases between. Measured with immunoSEQ multiplex PCR; TCRdb has only the in-frame clones, and not every one. The sample includes roughly 25,000 clones, 88% of them seen just once. The rearrangement links TRBV5-8 to TRBJ2-6; D may correspond to TRBD1 or TRBD2 (5 bases each). The sequence was obtained from a female donor over 55 with stage II squamous cell lung carcinoma. The input for sequencing was peripheral blood, taken before any cancer treatment. This CDR3 is CASNPGRSSGANVLTF. CDR3 bases: TGTGCCAGCAACCCGGGACGTAGCTCTGGGGCCAACGTCCTGACTTTC.